The T cell receptor beta chain under discussion was sequenced for a study of CDR3 diversity in severe acne. Germline V gene sequence: CDR1 LNHDA, CDR2 SQIVND (reference sequence). The CDR3 length is 14 residues. Trimming removed 5 bases from V and 4 bases from J, with 14 bases in between. Ten or more counts support this clonotype. TCRdb reprocessed the PCR reads with MiXCR, giving one entry per CDR3 protein. The sample contains more than 70,000 distinct CDR3 sequences, about 49% of which appear only once. V usage is TRBV19 and J usage is TRBJ1-2; D perhaps matches TRBD1 (6 bases). The source of this sequence is a male donor with severe acne vulgaris. Source material: blood. Written as DNA, the CDR3 is TGTGCCAGTAGTCCCAGGGGAGGCCCCTATGGCTACACCTTC. It specifies CASSPRGGPYGYTF.